These T cell receptor beta chains were read from a single sample in a study of chemoradiotherapy in HPV16-positive cancers. The repertoire was sequenced with immunoSEQ multiplex PCR; TCRdb's copy has only in-frame clones and lacks some. The table records about 22,000 clones, approximately 92% of them present only once. Material: blood, obtained from a patient who underwent chemoradiotherapy. The source is a human donor with HPV-associated anogenital cancer. The CDR3 runs from the conserved cysteine through the conserved F or W. Each record gives: J gene, CDR3 length, D gene, V gene, clone size, CDR3 DNA, CDR3 protein. A D gene is named only where the DNA matches it firmly. A row's size may be missing; if present it is once, few, many or a size class.

>TRBJ2-5|16|TRBD2|TRBV5-1|.
TGCGCCAGCAGCCCTATAGCGGGGGGGCTGATTGAGACCCAGTACTTC
CASSPIAGGLIETQYF
>TRBJ1-5|13|.|TRBV7-9|once
TGTGCCAGCAGCTATTGGGGTAATCAGCCCCAGCATTTT
CASSYWGNQPQHF
>TRBJ2-1|15|TRBD2|TRBV14|once
TGTGCCAGCAGCCAAGCTGGCGGGGGGTACAATGAGCAGTTCTTC
CASSQAGGGYNEQFF
>TRBJ2-5|15|TRBD1|TRBV7-9|few
TGTGCCAGCAGCGTGGGACAGGGGAGGAGAGAGACCCAGTACTTC
CASSVGQGRRETQYF
>TRBJ2-3|16|.|TRBV6-5|.
TGTGCCAGCAGTTACCGGCGGGGCTCGGGCACAGATACGCAGTATTTT
CASSYRRGSGTDTQYF
>TRBJ1-2|15|.|TRBV6-1|.
TGTGCCAGCAGTGTCCGGGACACCTCTAACTATGGCTACACCTTC
CASSVRDTSNYGYTF
>TRBJ1-2|13|.|TRBV2|once
TGTGCCAGCAGTGACCAGGGAATAGCTGGCTACACCTTC
CASSDQGIAGYTF
>TRBJ2-3|11|.|TRBV29-1|.
TGCAGCGTGAGAGGGGGGGATACGCAGTATTTT
CSVRGGDTQYF
>TRBJ1-4|16|TRBD1|TRBV5-4|.
TGTGCCAGCAGCTTGGCCCTCAGGGGGGCTAATGAAAAACTGTTTTTT
CASSLALRGANEKLFF
>TRBJ2-5|16|TRBD2|TRBV6-6|.
TGTGCCAGCAGTACCCCGGGGAGCGGGGTTCAGGAGACCCAGTACTTC
CASSTPGSGVQETQYF
>TRBJ1-3|14|.|TRBV7-3|.
TGTGCCAGCAGCTCTGGATATCCTGGAAACACCATATATTTT
CASSSGYPGNTIYF
>TRBJ1-5|15|.|TRBV7-9|.
TGTGCCAGCAGCTTAGAGGGGTTACGGAATCAGCCCCAGCATTTT
CASSLEGLRNQPQHF
>TRBJ1-5|16|.|TRBV7-9|.
TGTGCCAGCAGCTTAGGTGGTATAGACAACAATCAGCCCCAGCATTTT
CASSLGGIDNNQPQHF
>TRBJ1-1|14|.|TRBV28|.
TGTGCCAGCAATGAGTGGGGTAAGAGCACTGAAGCTTTCTTT
CASNEWGKSTEAFF
>TRBJ2-7|14|TRBD1|TRBV27|.
TGTGCCAGCATGTCCACAGGGGGCTTCTACGAGCAGTACTTC
CASMSTGGFYEQYF
>TRBJ2-7|15|.|TRBV7-2|.
TGTGCCAGCAGCTTAGGCGTGCAGGCTAGCTACGAGCAGTACTTC
CASSLGVQASYEQYF
>TRBJ1-2|15|.|TRBV4-2|.
TGTGCCAGCAGCCCCCGACCGACAGATCCTTATGGCTACACCTTC
CASSPRPTDPYGYTF
>TRBJ1-1|14|TRBD1|TRBV7-9|few
TGTGCCAGCAGCCAACAGGGGGCGCAAGCTGAAGCTTTCTTT
CASSQQGAQAEAFF
>TRBJ2-5|16|.|TRBV5-6|.
TGTGCCAGCAGCTTTGTCCCGACGAATTACCAAGAGACCCAGTACTTC
CASSFVPTNYQETQYF
>TRBJ2-3|14|.|TRBV15|.
TGTGCCACCAGCATGAGCAGAAGCACAGATACGCAGTATTTT
CATSMSRSTDTQYF
>TRBJ2-1|14|.|TRBV5-6|.
TGTGCCAGCAGCTCCCGCTGGTGGTGGGATGAGCAGTTCTTC
CASSSRWWWDEQFF
>TRBJ1-2|15|TRBD1|TRBV19|.
TGTGCCGCATCCGCTCCCGACAGGGGCGACTATGGCTACACCTTC
CAASAPDRGDYGYTF
>TRBJ1-5|14|TRBD1|TRBV25-1|.
TGTGCCAGCAGGGGGGGAGGGGGCGGGCAGCCCCAGCATTTT
CASRGGGGGQPQHF
>TRBJ2-7|13|.|TRBV7-8|.
TGTGCCAGCACCCCTGGGGGTCAATACGAGCAGTACTTC
CASTPGGQYEQYF
>TRBJ1-5|19|.|TRBV4-1|.
TGCGCCAGCAGCCAAGATCGGACAGAGGGCGTTTATAGCAATCAGCCCCAGCATTTT
CASSQDRTEGVYSNQPQHF
>TRBJ2-1|14|TRBD2|TRBV6-5|.
TGTGCCAGCAGTAGGACTAGAGTAAGCAATGAGCAGTTCTTC
CASSRTRVSNEQFF
>TRBJ2-7|15|TRBD1|TRBV19|.
TGTGCCAGTAGTGCCCCGGACAGGGCTATCTACGAGCAGTACTTC
CASSAPDRAIYEQYF
>TRBJ2-7|15|TRBD2|TRBV5-4|few
TGTGCCAGCAGGCGTGAACTAGCGGGGGGCTACGAGCAGTACTTC
CASRRELAGGYEQYF
>TRBJ2-4|14|TRBD2|TRBV27|.
TGTGCCAGCTCATTGTCGGGACTAGTGAACATTCAGTACTTC
CASSLSGLVNIQYF
>TRBJ2-5|15|TRBD2|TRBV28|.
TGTGCCAGCAGTCCGCCCTCTCGGACTAGCGGGATCCAGTACTTC
CASSPPSRTSGIQYF
>TRBJ2-7|15|.|TRBV7-2|.
TGTGCCAGCAAAATCGGTCTGAGGAGTTATCACGAGCAGTACTTC
CASKIGLRSYHEQYF
>TRBJ2-7|11|TRBD1|TRBV29-1|.
TGCAGCGTGACAGGGGTTGGCGAGCAGTACTTC
CSVTGVGEQYF
>TRBJ1-5|13|TRBD1|TRBV6-4|once
TGTGCCAGCAGTGAGACAGGGAATCAGCCCCAGCATTTT
CASSETGNQPQHF
>TRBJ2-3|15|TRBD2|TRBV11-2|.
TGTGCCAGCAGCCCAAGCGGGAGGCGGTCAGATACGCAGTATTTT
CASSPSGRRSDTQYF
>TRBJ1-4|16|.|TRBV27|once
TGTGCCAGCAGTTTATTAACCCCCAGGGGTTGGGAAAAACTGTTTTTT
CASSLLTPRGWEKLFF
>TRBJ1-2|13|.|TRBV7-2|.
TGTGCCAGCAGCTCCGGTAGGGCCGCCCGCGACACCTTC
CASSSGRAARDTF
>TRBJ1-6|15|TRBD1|TRBV27|.
TGTGCCAGCAGTCCAGGGGACAGAGATAATTCACCCCTCCACTTT
CASSPGDRDNSPLHF
>TRBJ2-1|17|TRBD2|TRBV4-1|.
TGCGCCAGCAGCCTTCGCCTCCGGACTAGCGGGGGCAATGAGCAGTTCTTC
CASSLRLRTSGGNEQFF
>TRBJ2-2|14|.|TRBV5-1|.
TGCGCCAGCAGCTTGTGGGGGAACACCGGGGAGCTGTTTTTT
CASSLWGNTGELFF
>TRBJ1-2|14|.|TRBV18|.
TGTGCCAGCTCAACCCAGGACGGAATCTATGGCTACACCTTC
CASSTQDGIYGYTF
>TRBJ1-2|15|.|TRBV7-9|.
TGTGCCAGCAGCTTAGTTACTGGGGGCGAGTTTGGCTACACCTTC
CASSLVTGGEFGYTF
>TRBJ2-5|15|.|TRBV14|.
TGTGCCAGCAGCCAAGACCTCGGGAGTCAAGAGACCCAGTACTTC
CASSQDLGSQETQYF
>TRBJ2-7|13|.|TRBV10-3|.
TGTGCCATCAGTGAGTCAAGTGGAGTTGAGCAGTACTTC
CAISESSGVEQYF